The 16 T cell receptor beta chains given below trace back to one sample, sequenced in a study of blood T cell repertoires in COVID-19. The method was immunoSEQ multiplex PCR; TCRdb's version includes in-frame clones alone and lacks a portion of them. In the table there are approximately 130,000 clones, about 85% of which are singletons. The specimen sequenced was peripheral blood. The receptor set was obtained from a man in his forties or fifties with active or convalescent COVID-19.

CDR3 region: CASSRRDRVETQYF. CDR3 DNA sequence: TGTGCCAGCAGCCGCCGGGACAGGGTAGAGACCCAGTACTTC. The chain combines TRBV3-1 (or the pseudogene TRBV3-2) with TRBJ2-5, with 9 bases lining up with TRBD1. CDR1 is LGHDT, CDR2 YNNKEL, per germline (reference sequence). This CDR3 comprises 14 residues. The V gene end was trimmed by 4 bases and the J gene end by 4 bases; junction bases not matched to a gene: 4.

The rearrangement uses TRBV6-2 or TRBV6-3 and TRBJ1-1; a possible D gene is TRBD1 (6 bases). CDR1 MNHEY and CDR2 SVGEGT come from the germline V gene. V lost 2 bases, J lost 3 bases, and 13 bases lay in between. This CDR3 contains 15 residues. This chain's CDR3 is CASSYQQGQHTEAFF. In DNA, the CDR3 is TGTGCCAGCAGTTACCAACAGGGCCAGCACACTGAAGCTTTCTTT.

This chain links TRBV15 with TRBJ1-6, with a tentative D call TRBD1 (5 bases). Germline loops: CDR1 LNHNV, CDR2 YYDKDF (reference sequence). The CDR3 consists of 15 residues. Trimming pared 5 bases from V and 1 base from J, leaving 9 bases between. CDR3 loop: CATSLGASYNSPLHF. The CDR3 region has the DNA TGTGCCACCAGCTTAGGGGCATCCTATAATTCACCCCTCCACTTT.

This rearrangement joins TRBV2 to TRBJ1-1; TRBD1 might be the D (5 bases). V shed 4 bases and J shed 6 bases, with 9 bases lying between them. The CDR3 has 12 amino acids. Germline lookup yields CDR1 SNHLY and CDR2 FYNNEI. The DNA for the CDR3 is TGTGCCAGCAGTGGGGGGGGTTCTGAAGCTTTCTTT. It codes for CASSGGGSEAFF. The full variable domain, in which reference TRBV2 and TRBJ1-1 provide the parts outside the CDR3, is EPEVTQTPSHQVTQMGQEVILRCVPISNHLYFYWYRQILGQKVEFLVSFYNNEISEKSEIFDDQFSVERPDGSNFTLKIRSTKLEDSAMYFCASSGGGSEAFFGQGTRLTVV.

This sequence joins TRBV6-2 or TRBV6-3 and TRBJ2-5; D is undetermined. This CDR3 comprises 15 residues. CDR1 MNHEY and CDR2 SVGEGT come from the germline V gene. The V end was cut by 3 bases, the J end by 5 bases, with 16 bases between. Written as DNA, the CDR3 is TGTGCCAGCAGTTATCAAGCCTTGCTTCGGGAGACCCAGTACTTC. Translated, it gives CASSYQALLRETQYF.

The chain's CDR3 is CASSPEGTAGYTF. The CDR3 DNA follows: TGCGCCAGCAGCCCCGAGGGGACAGCAGGCTACACCTTC. The chain is built from TRBV5-1 and TRBJ1-2, with 7 bases identical to TRBD1. Germline CDR1 and CDR2: SGHRS and YFSETQ. V gave up 4 bases and J gave up 8 bases; unmatched junction bases: 8. The length of the CDR3 is 13 residues.

This clone came up a few times. A junction boundary mismatches the germline segment, possibly from a read error. This chain links TRBV5-4 with TRBJ2-1; a weak D match, TRBD2 (7 bases). The CDR3 loop spans 16 amino acids. Germline V CDR1 and CDR2: SGHNT, YYREEE (reference sequence). The CDR3 sequence is CASNLRAGATYNEQFF. In DNA, the CDR3 is TGTGCCAGCAACTTGAGGGCGGGGGCCACCTACAATGAGCAGTTCTTC. The full variable domain, in which reference TRBV5-4 and TRBJ2-1 provide the parts outside the CDR3, is ETGVTQSPTHLIKTRGQQVTLRCSSQSGHNTVSWYQQALGQGPQFIFQYYREEENGRGNFPPRFSGLQFPNYSSELNVNALELDDSALYLCASNLRAGATYNEQFFGPGTRLTVL.

The V and J genes are TRBV4-3 and TRBJ2-1, with TRBD2 matching 12 bases. The CDR3 contains 19 residues. Germline CDR1 and CDR2: LGHNA and YSLEER. The V gene end was trimmed by 1 base and the J gene end by 0 bases; junction bases not matched to a gene: 7. The CDR3 DNA follows: TGCGCCAGCAGCCAAGTAGGTCTAGCGGGGGGGACCTCCTACAATGAGCAGTTCTTC. The encoded protein is CASSQVGLAGGTSYNEQFF.

DNA of the CDR3: TGCGCCAGCAGCCATGGGGGTACCGGGACAGGGGCCTACGAGCAGTACTTC. Residues: CASSHGGTGTGAYEQYF. V and J are TRBV5-1 and TRBJ2-7, with 10 bases lining up with TRBD1. With 4 bases clipped from V and 2 bases from J, the junction kept 12 bases outside the gene matches. The CDR3 is 17 residues long. Germline CDR1 and CDR2: SGHRS and YFSETQ.

The J gene is TRBJ1-2, the V gene TRBV9; 7 bases align to TRBD1. V lost 3 bases and J lost 4; bases outside the gene matches: 6. The CDR3 has 14 residues. Germline CDR1 SGDLS, CDR2 YYNGEE. CDR3 coding DNA: TGTGCCAGCAGCGCAGGGACAGAAGCCTATGGCTACACCTTC. This encodes CASSAGTEAYGYTF.

This clone turned up a few times. The J gene is TRBJ1-2, the V gene TRBV5-4; TRBD1 aligns across 9 bases. The germline CDR1 and CDR2 sequences are SGHNT and YYREEE (reference sequence). This CDR3 is built from 14 residues. Trimming removed 2 bases from V and 3 bases from J; junction bases left unmatched: 2. CDR3 sequence (DNA): TGTGCCAGCAGCTTCCGGGACAGGGACTATGGCTACACCTTC. This encodes CASSFRDRDYGYTF.

The rearrangement links TRBV7-8 to TRBJ1-3, with D unresolved. Germline assignment: CDR1 SGHVS and CDR2 FQNEAQ. The CDR3 runs 16 residues. Between the trimmed V and J ends, which lost 1 base and 0 bases, there was a span of 10 bases. The CDR3 DNA reads as TGTGCCAGCAGCTTAGACGGAGGGAGCTCTGGAAACACCATATATTTT. The encoded protein is CASSLDGGSSGNTIYF.

The J gene is TRBJ2-7, the V gene TRBV14, with D perhaps matching TRBD2 (5 bases). The CDR3 consists of 15 residues. In germline, CDR1 is SGHDN, CDR2 FVKESK. V was shortened by 1 base and J by 0 bases, with 10 bases between the two germline ends. The CDR3 DNA follows: TGTGCCAGCAGCCAAGGAGGGATACTCTCCTACGAGCAGTACTTC. Translation gives CASSQGGILSYEQYF.

V and J are TRBV20-1 and TRBJ2-5; D uncertain. Germline lookup yields CDR1 DFQATT and CDR2 SNEGSKA (reference sequence). The CDR3 contains 11 residues. Trimming removed 3 bases from V and 5 bases from J, with 7 bases in between. For the CDR3, the DNA is TGCAGTGCTAGGGCCGGGGAGACCCAGTACTTC. This sequence encodes CSARAGETQYF.

The chain combines TRBV27 with TRBJ1-4, with 8 nucleotides matching TRBD1. V dropped 8 bases and J dropped 4; count of bases not matched to a gene: 3. CDR1 and CDR2 (germline): MNHEY, SMNVEV (reference sequence). The CDR3 runs to 13 residues. The CDR3 nucleotides read TGTGCCAGCCATGACAGGGGTAATGAAAAACTGTTTTTT. It encodes CASHDRGNEKLFF. Full variable domain (remainder filled in from reference TRBV27 and TRBJ1-4): EAQVTQNPRYLITVTGKKLTVTCSQNMNHEYMSWYRQDPGLGLRQIYYSMNVEVTDKGDVPEGYKVSRKEKRNFPLILESPSPNQTSLYFCASHDRGNEKLFFGSGTQLSVL.

J is TRBJ2-5 and V is TRBV5-1, with TRBD2 matching over 7 bases. CDR3 length: 14 residues. CDR1 is SGHRS, CDR2 YFSETQ, per germline. V was pared by 4 bases and J by 5 bases, with 8 bases of the junction left unmatched. As DNA, the CDR3 is TGCGCCAGCAGCACATCAGCGGGGCCGGAGACCCAGTACTTC. Translating it yields CASSTSAGPETQYF.